What follows is one T cell receptor (beta chain) and its context. This CDR3 has 13 amino acids. In germline, CDR1 is MNHEY, CDR2 SVGAGI. V lost 6 bases and J lost 4; bases outside the gene matches: 3. These data belong to a study of blood T cell repertoires in COVID-19. At the level of the study: Samples representing acute and convalescent COVID-19 were sourced from the United States, Italy and Spain. Sources were T cells, B-cell-depleted T cells, or PBMCs; the material itself was cDNA or gDNA.

Per the original data handling: Nucleated cell counts were estimated from reference gene primer amplification. Profiling relied on immunoSEQ multiplex PCR, and the TCRdb table lists in-frame clones only, not all of them. The V and J calls and clone size are taken from that table; D and trimming were inferred from the DNA. The sample records more than 110,000 clones, around 80% being singletons. The sample was peripheral blood. The sequence came from a man aged 60 to 75 with acute or convalescent COVID-19. The V and J genes are TRBV6-5 and TRBJ1-5; 7 bases agree with TRBD1. This CDR3 is CASSPQGNQPQHF. DNA for the CDR3: TGTGCCAGCAGCCCACAGGGGAATCAGCCCCAGCATTTT.